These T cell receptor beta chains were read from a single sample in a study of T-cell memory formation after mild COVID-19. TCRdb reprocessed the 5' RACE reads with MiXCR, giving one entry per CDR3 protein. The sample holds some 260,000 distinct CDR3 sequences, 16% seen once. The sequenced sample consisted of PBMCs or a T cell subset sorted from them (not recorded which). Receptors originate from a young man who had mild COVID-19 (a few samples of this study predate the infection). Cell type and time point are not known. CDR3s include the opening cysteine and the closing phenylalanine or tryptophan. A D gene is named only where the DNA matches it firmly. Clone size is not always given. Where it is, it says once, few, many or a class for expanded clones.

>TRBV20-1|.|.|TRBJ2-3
TGCAGTGCTACCCCGGGCCATAGCACAGATACGCAGTATTTT
CSATPGHSTDTQYF
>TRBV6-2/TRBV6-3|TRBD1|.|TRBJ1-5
TGTGCCAGCACCGAGACAGGGCATCAGCCCCAGCATTTT
CASTETGHQPQHF
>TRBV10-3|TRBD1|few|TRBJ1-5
TGTGCCATCGGGGACAGGGATCAGCCCCAGCATTTT
CAIGDRDQPQHF
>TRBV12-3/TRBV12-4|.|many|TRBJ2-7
TGTGCCAGCAGTTTTGAATATGGGCAGTACTTC
CASSFEYGQYF
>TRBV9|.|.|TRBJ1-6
TGTGCCAGCAGGGCAGGGGATTCACCCCTCCACTTT
CASRAGDSPLHF
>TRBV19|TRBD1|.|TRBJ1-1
TGTGCCAGTAGTATAATCGACAGGGAAACTGAAGCTTTCTTT
CASSIIDRETEAFF
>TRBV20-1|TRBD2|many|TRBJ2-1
TGCAGTGCCAGACTAGCGGACGGGGCCTCCTACAATGAGCAGTTCTTC
CSARLADGASYNEQFF
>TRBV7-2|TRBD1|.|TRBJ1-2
TGTGCCAGCAGCACACGGGACAGCTTCTATGGCTACACCTTC
CASSTRDSFYGYTF
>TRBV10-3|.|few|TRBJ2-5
TGTGCCATCAGTGAGTCGACAAGGTCCAAGGAGACCCAGTACTTC
CAISESTRSKETQYF
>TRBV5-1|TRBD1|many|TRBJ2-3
TGCGCCAGCAGCTCCCGCCCTTCCGGGACAGGGCCCACAGATACGCAGTATTTT
CASSSRPSGTGPTDTQYF
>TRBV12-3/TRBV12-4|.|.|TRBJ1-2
TGTGCCAGCAGTTTAGGACCCCATGGCTACACCTTC
CASSLGPHGYTF
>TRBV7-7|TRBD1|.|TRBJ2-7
TGTGCCAGCAGCTTTGACAGGGGCCACGAGCAGTACTTC
CASSFDRGHEQYF
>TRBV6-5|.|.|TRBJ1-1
TGTGCCAGCAGTTACCGAGAACAGGGAGGGAACACTGAAGCTTTCTTT
CASSYREQGGNTEAFF
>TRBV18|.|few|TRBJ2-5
TGTGCCAGCTCACCACGAGGGGATGGAGAGACCCAGTACTTC
CASSPRGDGETQYF
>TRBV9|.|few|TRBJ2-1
TGTGCCAGCAGCGTAGGCAGGGTATACAATGAGCAGTTCTTC
CASSVGRVYNEQFF
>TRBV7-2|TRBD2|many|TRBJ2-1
TGTGCCAGCAGCCGAGCGTTGGTAGCGGGGAACAATGAGCAGTTCTTC
CASSRALVAGNNEQFF
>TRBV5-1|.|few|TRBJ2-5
TGCGCCAGCAGCGTCGAAGGACGGGGAGAGACCCAGTACTTC
CASSVEGRGETQYF
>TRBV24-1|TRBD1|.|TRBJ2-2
TGTGCCACCAGTGATTTTCGGGGGACAGGGTACACCGGGGAGCTGTTTTTT
CATSDFRGTGYTGELFF
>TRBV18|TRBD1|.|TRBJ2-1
TGTGCCAGCTCCCCACCCACAGGGGAGAATGAGCAGTTCTTC
CASSPPTGENEQFF
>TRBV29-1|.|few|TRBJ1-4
TGCAGCGTTAGCCCACAGGGAAATGAAAAACTGTTTTTT
CSVSPQGNEKLFF
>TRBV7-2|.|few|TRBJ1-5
TGTGCCAGCAGCGCTCATTGGACGTCGGATCAGCCCCAGCATTTT
CASSAHWTSDQPQHF
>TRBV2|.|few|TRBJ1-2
TGTGCCAGCACCTTGAGTCGGGCGGAGGCCTATGGCTACACCTTC
CASTLSRAEAYGYTF
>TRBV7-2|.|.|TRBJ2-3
TGTGCCAGCAGCTTCGCCTCAGATACGCAGTATTTT
CASSFASDTQYF